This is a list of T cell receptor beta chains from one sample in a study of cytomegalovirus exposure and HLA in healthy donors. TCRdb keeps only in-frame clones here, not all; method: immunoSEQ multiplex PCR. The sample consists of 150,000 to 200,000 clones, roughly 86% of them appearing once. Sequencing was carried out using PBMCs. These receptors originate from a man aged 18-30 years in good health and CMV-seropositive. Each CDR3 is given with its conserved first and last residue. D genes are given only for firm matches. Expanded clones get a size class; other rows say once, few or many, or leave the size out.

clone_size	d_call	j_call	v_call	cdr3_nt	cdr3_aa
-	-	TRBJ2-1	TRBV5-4	TGTGCCAGCAGCTTGTGGAGCGAGCAGTTCTTC	CASSLWSEQFF
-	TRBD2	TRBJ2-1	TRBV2	TGTGCCAGCAGCGGGTGGGGCGGGAGGGCCATTGAGCAGTTCTTC	CASSGWGGRAIEQFF
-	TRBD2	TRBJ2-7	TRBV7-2	TGTGCCAGCAGCACCACTAGCGGGAGGTCCTACGAGCAGTACTTC	CASSTTSGRSYEQYF
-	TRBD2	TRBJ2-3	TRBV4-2	TGTGCCAGCAGCCAAGGGGGACTAGGAGTTCGGGGAGATACGCAGTATTTT	CASSQGGLGVRGDTQYF
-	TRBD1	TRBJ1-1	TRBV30	TGTGCCTGGAGTACAGGGGTTCACGCTGAAGCTTTCTTT	CAWSTGVHAEAFF
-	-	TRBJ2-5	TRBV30	TGTGCCTGGAGCGGACGGGGGACCCAGTACTTC	CAWSGRGTQYF
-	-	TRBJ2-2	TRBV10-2	TGCGCCAGTCGGACAGTAACCGGGGAGCTGTTTTTT	CASRTVTGELFF
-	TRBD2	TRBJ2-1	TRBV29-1	TGCAGCGTTGAAGGGTTTAGCGGGCTAAGCTCCTACAATGAGCAGTTCTTC	CSVEGFSGLSSYNEQFF
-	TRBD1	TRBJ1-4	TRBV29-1	TGCAGCGCCCGGACAGGGGGTGTTGAAAAACTGTTTTTT	CSARTGGVEKLFF
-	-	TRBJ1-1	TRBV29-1	TGCAGCGTTGGTTTTGGGCAGGGTTTGACTGAAGCTTTCTTT	CSVGFGQGLTEAFF
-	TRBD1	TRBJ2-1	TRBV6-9	TGTGCCAGCAGTTTTGACAGGGGGTACTACAATGAGCAGTTCTTC	CASSFDRGYYNEQFF
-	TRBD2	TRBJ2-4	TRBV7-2	TGTGCCAGCAGCTTAAGTTCCAGCGGGAGCTACATTCAGTACTTC	CASSLSSSGSYIQYF
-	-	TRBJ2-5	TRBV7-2	TGTGCCAGCAGCTTAGTAGGGGGAGAGACCCAGTACTTC	CASSLVGGETQYF
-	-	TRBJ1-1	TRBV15	TGTGCCACCAGCAGAGATAGACCGGGGATGAACACTGAAGCTTTCTTT	CATSRDRPGMNTEAFF
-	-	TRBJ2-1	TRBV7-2	TGTGCCAGCAGAGGAGTATCGGGAGGACAGAACAATGAGCAGTTCTTC	CASRGVSGGQNNEQFF
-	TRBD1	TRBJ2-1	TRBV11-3	TGTGCCAGCAGCTTCCGCGACAGGGGCCATGAGCAGTTCTTC	CASSFRDRGHEQFF
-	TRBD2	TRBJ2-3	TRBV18	TGTGCCAGCTCATCTGGGACTAGCGGGAAGGGAGATACGCAGTATTTT	CASSSGTSGKGDTQYF
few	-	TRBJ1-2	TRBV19	TGTGCCAGTAGTCCCGCAGGGGACCGGGGCTACACCTTC	CASSPAGDRGYTF
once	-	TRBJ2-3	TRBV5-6	TGTGCCAGCAGCTCCAGGGGCACAGATACGCAGTATTTT	CASSSRGTDTQYF
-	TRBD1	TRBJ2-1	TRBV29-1	TGCAGCGAGATTACCAATACAGGGGGGAAGGAGGGGGGGCAGTTCTTC	CSEITNTGGKEGGQFF
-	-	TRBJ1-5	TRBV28	TGTGCCAGCAGTTTCCATCTCGAAGGGCAGCCCACCGGGGGGCCCCAGCATTTT	CASSFHLEGQPTGGPQHF
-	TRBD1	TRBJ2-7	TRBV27	TGTGCCAGCAGTATCTCACGGGACAGGGGAGGCGAGCAGTACTTC	CASSISRDRGGEQYF
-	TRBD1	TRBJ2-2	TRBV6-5	TGTGCCAGCAGTTACGTAACAGGGGGCAACAGGGAGCTGTTTTTT	CASSYVTGGNRELFF
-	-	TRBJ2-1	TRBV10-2	TGCGCCACTCTGGGGGGAAGCTCCTACAATGAGCAGTTCTTC	CATLGGSSYNEQFF
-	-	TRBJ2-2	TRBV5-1	TGCGCCAGCAGCGATGGACAGAACACCGGGGAGCTGTTTTTT	CASSDGQNTGELFF
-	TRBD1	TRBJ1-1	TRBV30	TGTGCCTGGAGTGAACAGGGGGTAATTAGGAACACTGAAGCTTTCTTT	CAWSEQGVIRNTEAFF
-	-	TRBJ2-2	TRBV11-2	TGTGCCAGCAGCTTGAAGACGGGGGGCCACGGGGAGCTGTTTTTT	CASSLKTGGHGELFF
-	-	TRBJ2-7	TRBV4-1	TGCGCCAGCAGCCCCCCGACTCTGACCTACGAGCAGTACTTC	CASSPPTLTYEQYF
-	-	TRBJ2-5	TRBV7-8	TGTGCCAGCATCAGCAACCCGACAGTCCAAGAGACCCAGTACTTC	CASISNPTVQETQYF
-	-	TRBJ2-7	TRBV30	TGTGCCTGGAGTGGAGGGGCGGGAGTCTCCAGGGGCTACGAGCAGTACTTC	CAWSGGAGVSRGYEQYF
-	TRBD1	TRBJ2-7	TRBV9	TGTGCCAGCAGCGCGACAGGGAACGAGCAGTACTTC	CASSATGNEQYF
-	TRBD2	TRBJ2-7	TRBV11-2	TGTGCCAGCAGCTCCCAGGGAGGGACTTCAGGCGAGCAGTACTTC	CASSSQGGTSGEQYF
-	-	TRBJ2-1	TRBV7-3	TGTGCCAGCAGCATCTTACCGGGAACGTACAATGAGCAGTTCTTC	CASSILPGTYNEQFF
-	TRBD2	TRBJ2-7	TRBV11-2	TGTGCCAGCAGCTCCGGCGATCGCGGGAGTTTCTCCTACGAGCAGTACTTC	CASSSGDRGSFSYEQYF
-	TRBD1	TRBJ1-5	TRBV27	TGTGCCAGCAGTAAAAACAGGGGTAATCAGCCCCAGCATTTT	CASSKNRGNQPQHF
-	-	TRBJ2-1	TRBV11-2	TGTGCCAGCAGTTCAGAGTGGGGGGTGGAAAATGAGCAGTTCTTC	CASSSEWGVENEQFF
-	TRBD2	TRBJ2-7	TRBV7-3	TGTGCCAGCAGCCCCGCGGAAGCGCGGGAGCGGTACTTC	CASSPAEARERYF
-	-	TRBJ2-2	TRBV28	TGTGCCAGCAGTTTCGGACAGACCCGGACGAACACCGGGGAGCTGTTTTTT	CASSFGQTRTNTGELFF
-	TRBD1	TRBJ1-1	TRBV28	TGTGCCAGCAGTTTATTCGACAGGGTTATTGAAGCTTTCTTT	CASSLFDRVIEAFF
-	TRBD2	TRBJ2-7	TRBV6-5	TGTGCCAGCAGCCCCCTAGCGGGGGCTTCCTACGAGCAGTACTTC	CASSPLAGASYEQYF
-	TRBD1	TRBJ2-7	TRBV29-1	TGCAGCGTTGAAGAGCCAGGGGGCGAGTACGAGCAGTACTTC	CSVEEPGGEYEQYF
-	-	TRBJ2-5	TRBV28	TGTGCCAGCAGAAGGACGGGGGAGGTGGAGACCCAGTACTTC	CASRRTGEVETQYF
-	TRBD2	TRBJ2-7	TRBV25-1	TGTGCCAGCAGCGTCAGGGCAGCGGGAGGACGTCCCTACGAGCAGTACTTC	CASSVRAAGGRPYEQYF
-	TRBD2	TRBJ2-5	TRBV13	TGTGCCAGCAGCTCGGTAGCGGGAGGGCCAGAGGAGACCCAGTACTTC	CASSSVAGGPEETQYF
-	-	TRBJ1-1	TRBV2	TGTGCCAGCAGTGCCCAGGACACTGAAGCTTTCTTT	CASSAQDTEAFF
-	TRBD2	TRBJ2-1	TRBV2	TGTGCCAGCATCCCGAAACCGGGACTAGCGGGCCTATACAATGAGCAGTTCTTC	CASIPKPGLAGLYNEQFF